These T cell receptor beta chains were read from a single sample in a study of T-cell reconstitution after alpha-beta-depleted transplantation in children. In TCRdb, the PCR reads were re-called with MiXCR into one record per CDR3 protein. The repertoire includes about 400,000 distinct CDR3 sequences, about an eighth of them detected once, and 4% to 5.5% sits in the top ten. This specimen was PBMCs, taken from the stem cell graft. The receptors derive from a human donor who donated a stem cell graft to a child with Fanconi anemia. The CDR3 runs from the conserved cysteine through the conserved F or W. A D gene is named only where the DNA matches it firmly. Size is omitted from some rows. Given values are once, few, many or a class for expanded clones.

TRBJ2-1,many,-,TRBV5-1,CASSLATPDGSLNEQFF,TGCGCCAGCAGCTTGGCCACGCCGGACGGTAGCTTAAATGAGCAGTTCTTC
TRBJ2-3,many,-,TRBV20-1,CSAPIVGTDTQYF,TGCAGTGCCCCTATAGTGGGCACAGATACGCAGTATTTT
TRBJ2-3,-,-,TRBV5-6,CASSLVPWGSTDTQYF,TGTGCCAGCAGCTTGGTTCCCTGGGGGAGCACAGATACGCAGTATTTT
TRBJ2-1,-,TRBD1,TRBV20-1,CSAHGQGAREQFF,TGCAGTGCTCATGGACAGGGGGCGCGGGAGCAGTTCTTC
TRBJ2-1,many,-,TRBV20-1,CSAYTPGSSSYNEQFF,TGCAGTGCCTACACCCCGGGGTCTAGCTCCTACAATGAGCAGTTCTTC
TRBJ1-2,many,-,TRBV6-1,CASSELGQIYGYTF,TGTGCCAGCAGTGAATTAGGACAGATCTATGGCTACACCTTC
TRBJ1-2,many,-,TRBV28,CASSLRQASYYGYTF,TGTGCCAGCAGTTTAAGGCAGGCGAGTTACTATGGCTACACCTTC
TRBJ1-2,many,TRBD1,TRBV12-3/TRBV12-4,CASSSSGTAKGSGYTF,TGTGCCAGCAGTTCTTCCGGGACAGCCAAAGGGAGTGGCTACACCTTC
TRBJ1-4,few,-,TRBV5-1,CASSFEQGGDEKLFF,TGCGCCAGCAGCTTCGAACAGGGCGGAGATGAAAAACTGTTTTTT
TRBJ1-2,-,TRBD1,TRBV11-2,CASSPRTGAYGYTF,TGTGCCAGCAGCCCACGGACAGGGGCCTATGGCTACACCTTC
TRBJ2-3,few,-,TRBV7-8,CASSPSLPDTDTQYF,TGTGCCAGCAGCCCCAGTCTCCCGGACACAGATACGCAGTATTTT
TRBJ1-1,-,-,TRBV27,CASSLSGGARNTEAFF,TGTGCCAGCAGTTTATCGGGGGGGGCGCGGAACACTGAAGCTTTCTTT
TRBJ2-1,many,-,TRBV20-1,CSARDRTTRSYNEQFF,TGCAGTGCTAGAGATAGGACTACCAGGTCATACAATGAGCAGTTCTTC
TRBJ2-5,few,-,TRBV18,CASSPFRDQETQYF,TGTGCCAGCTCACCTTTTCGCGACCAAGAGACCCAGTACTTC
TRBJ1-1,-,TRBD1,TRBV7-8,CASSMGQGKNTEAFF,TGTGCCAGCAGCATGGGACAGGGGAAGAACACTGAAGCTTTCTTT
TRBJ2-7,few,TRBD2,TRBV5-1,CASSSRIAGYEQYF,TGCGCCAGCAGTTCTAGAATAGCGGGCTACGAGCAGTACTTC
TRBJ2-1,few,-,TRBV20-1,CSARKGESYNEQFF,TGCAGTGCTCGAAAGGGGGAATCCTACAATGAGCAGTTCTTC
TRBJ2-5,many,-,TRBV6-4,CASSVDGESGTQYF,TGTGCCAGCAGTGTCGACGGGGAAAGTGGGACCCAGTACTTC
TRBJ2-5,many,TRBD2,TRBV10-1,CASSESGGVGETQYF,TGCGCCAGCAGTGAGTCCGGGGGGGTTGGTGAGACCCAGTACTTC
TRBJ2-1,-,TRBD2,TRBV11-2,CASSVSRGVYNEQFF,TGTGCCAGCAGCGTATCGCGGGGGGTCTACAATGAGCAGTTCTTC
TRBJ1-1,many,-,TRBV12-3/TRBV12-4,CASSLTGFTEAFF,TGTGCCAGCAGTTTAACGGGCTTCACTGAAGCTTTCTTT
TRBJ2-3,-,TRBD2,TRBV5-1,CASSFGTRSDTQYF,TGCGCCAGCAGCTTCGGGACTAGGTCAGATACGCAGTATTTT
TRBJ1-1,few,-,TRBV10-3,CAISEGWKDGQNTEAFF,TGTGCCATCAGTGAGGGTTGGAAGGACGGGCAGAACACTGAAGCTTTCTTT
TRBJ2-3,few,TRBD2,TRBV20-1,CSAPRLASTDTQYF,TGCAGTGCTCCTCGACTAGCCAGCACAGATACGCAGTATTTT
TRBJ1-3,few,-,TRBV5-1,CASRPGTGGNTIYF,TGCGCCAGCAGACCCGGGACCGGAGGAAACACCATATATTTT